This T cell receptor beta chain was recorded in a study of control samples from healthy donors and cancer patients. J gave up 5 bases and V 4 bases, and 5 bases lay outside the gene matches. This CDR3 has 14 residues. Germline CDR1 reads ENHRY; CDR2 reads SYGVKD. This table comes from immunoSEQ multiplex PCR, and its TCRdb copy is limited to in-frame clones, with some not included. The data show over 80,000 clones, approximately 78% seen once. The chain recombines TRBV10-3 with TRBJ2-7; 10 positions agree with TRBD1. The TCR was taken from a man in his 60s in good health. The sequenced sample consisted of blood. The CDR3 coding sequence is TGTGCCATCAGTGCGGGGACAGGGGACCACGAGCAGTACTTC. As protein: CAISAGTGDHEQYF.